The clone carrying this TCR beta chain was seen a single time. As yet, its antigen is unknown. The sample originates from a study of T cell responses to AZD1222 COVID-19 vaccine. Germline CDR1 SEHNR, CDR2 FQNEAQ (reference sequence). The V end was cut by 1 base, the J end by 7 bases, with 5 bases between. CDR3 size: 13 residues. Generated by immunoSEQ multiplex PCR, the TCRdb table keeps only in-frame clones and is missing some. The sample consists of tens of thousands of clones, roughly 88% of them appearing once. Whole-study results and caveats: Donors were chiefly white British, with a greater number of females, and clonal diversity was perhaps underestimated. Repertoire sampling was restricted to post-peak T cell response timepoints. There were vaccine-associated CD4 TCRs across spike, dominant at 160-218 and 743-854. Reports indicate that nearly half of spike-specific TCRs are directed at unmutated variant regions.

The sequencing used peripheral blood, collected on day 0 of MenACWY control vaccination. This sequence was found in an adult in good health. The genes are TRBV7-9 and TRBJ1-6, with no clear D. The CDR3 loop is CASSLDGNSPLHF. CDR3 coding DNA: TGTGCCAGCAGCTTAGACGGAAATTCACCCCTCCACTTT.